This T cell receptor beta chain was documented in a study of early T cells in non-severe SARS-CoV-2 infection. The ends lost 0 bases at V and 0 bases at J; junction bases unmatched: 8. Germline V gene lookup returns CDR1 SGDLS and CDR2 YYNGEE. This CDR3 is built from 17 residues. The TCR library protocol was used to attach unique molecular identifiers. These identifiers were attached to individual cDNA molecules. One entry per CDR3 protein results from TCRdb running MiXCR on the 5' RACE reads. Of 70,000 or so distinct CDR3 sequences in the sample, around 13% were seen once. The clonotype comes from an adult who was a healthcare worker with PCR-confirmed SARS-CoV-2 infection or an uninfected control (not recorded which). Sequencing was done on a sample of whole blood. The chain has TRBV9 and TRBJ1-2; 7 bases agree with TRBD1. The CDR3 loop reads CASSVGGQILTNYGYTF. DNA of the CDR3: TGTGCCAGCAGCGTAGGGGGACAGATCTTAACTAACTATGGCTACACCTTC.